This TCR beta chain was found in a study of blood T cells in healthy people across ages. Sample-barcoded 5' priming and a J-beta primer mix drove a second PCR of 7 to 11 cycles. Per-sample output comprised a minimum of 2.5 million paired-end reads containing CDR3. TCRdb passed the 5' RACE reads through MiXCR, listing each CDR3 protein once. The sample consists of about 970,000 distinct CDR3 sequences, just over 50% of them appearing once. V was shortened by 3 bases and J by 0 bases, with 15 bases between the two germline ends. Germline-derived CDR1 and CDR2 are LGHDT and YNNKEL (reference sequence). CDR3 length: 18 amino acids. Whole-study findings and limits: It was not known whether donors were CMV positive (a possible confounder of expanded clonotype changes). More naive CD4+ cells and higher diversity marked long-lived donors relative to aged donors. As age increased, TCR beta diversity per million T cells fell in a roughly linear fashion.

Remarks on this clonotype: Its antigen is still unknown.

The V call is TRBV3-1, the J call TRBJ2-6; D is ambiguous. The sequence was obtained from a woman aged 55-70 years in good health. The sample was blood. The CDR3 loop reads CASSQKRTVISGANVLTF. DNA of the CDR3: TGTGCCAGCAGCCAGAAGAGGACCGTTATCTCTGGGGCCAACGTCCTGACTTTC.